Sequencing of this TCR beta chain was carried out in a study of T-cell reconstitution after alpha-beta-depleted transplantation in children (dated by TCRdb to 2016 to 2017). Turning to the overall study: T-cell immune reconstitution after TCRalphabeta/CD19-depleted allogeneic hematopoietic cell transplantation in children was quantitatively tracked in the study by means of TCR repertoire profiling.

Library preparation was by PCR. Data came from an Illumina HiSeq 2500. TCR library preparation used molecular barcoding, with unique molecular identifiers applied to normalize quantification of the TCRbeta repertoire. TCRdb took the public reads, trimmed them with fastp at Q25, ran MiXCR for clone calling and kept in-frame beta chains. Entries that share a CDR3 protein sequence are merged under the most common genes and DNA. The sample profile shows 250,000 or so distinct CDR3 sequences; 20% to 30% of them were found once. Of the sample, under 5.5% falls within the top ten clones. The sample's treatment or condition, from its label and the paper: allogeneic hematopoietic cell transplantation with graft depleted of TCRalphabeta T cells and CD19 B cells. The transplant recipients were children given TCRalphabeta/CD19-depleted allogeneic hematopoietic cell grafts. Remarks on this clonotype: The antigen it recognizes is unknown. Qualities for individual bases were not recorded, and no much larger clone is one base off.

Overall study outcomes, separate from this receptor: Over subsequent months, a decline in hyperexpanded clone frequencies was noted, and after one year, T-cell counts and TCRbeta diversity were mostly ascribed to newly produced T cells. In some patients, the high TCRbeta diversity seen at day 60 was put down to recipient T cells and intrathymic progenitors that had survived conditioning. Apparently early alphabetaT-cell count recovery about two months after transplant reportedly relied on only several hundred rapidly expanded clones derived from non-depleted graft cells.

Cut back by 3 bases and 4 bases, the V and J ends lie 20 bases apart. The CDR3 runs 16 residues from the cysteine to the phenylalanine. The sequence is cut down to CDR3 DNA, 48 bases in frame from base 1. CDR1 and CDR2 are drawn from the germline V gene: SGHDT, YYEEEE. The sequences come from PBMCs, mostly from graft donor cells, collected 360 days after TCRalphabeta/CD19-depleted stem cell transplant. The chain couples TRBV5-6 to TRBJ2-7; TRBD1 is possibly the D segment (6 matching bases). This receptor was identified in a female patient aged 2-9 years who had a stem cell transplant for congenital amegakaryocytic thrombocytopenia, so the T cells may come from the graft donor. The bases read TGTGCCAGCAGCTCCTTAACAGGGCCCAACTTTTACGAGCAGTACTTC. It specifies CASSSLTGPNFYEQYF.